This is a list of T cell receptor beta chains from one sample in a study of HIV-infected patients and healthy controls. MiXCR was run by TCRdb on the 5' RACE reads, yielding one entry per CDR3 protein. The sample carries 15,000 to 20,000 distinct CDR3 sequences, 8.9% recorded once. Sequences were obtained from blood. These receptors were taken from an adult in good health. CDR3s include the opening cysteine and the closing phenylalanine or tryptophan. D genes are given only for firm matches. Clone size is shown for a subset of rows, as once, few, many or a class of expanded clone.

>TRBJ2-1|many|TRBV6-2/TRBV6-3|NA
TGTGCCAGCAGCGCCGGGCCAGGGCAGTTCTTC
CASSAGPGQFF
>TRBJ1-1|many|TRBV6-5|TRBD1
TGTGCCAGCAGGCGGGGGACAGATAACACTGAAGCTTTCTTT
CASRRGTDNTEAFF
>TRBJ1-2|NA|TRBV19|NA
TGTGCCAGTAGTACATTCGGGACGGGGAACTATGGCTACACCTTC
CASSTFGTGNYGYTF
>TRBJ2-2|few|TRBV5-1|NA
TGCGCCAGCAGCTTGGCAGGGGTTAACACCGGGGAGCTGTTTTTT
CASSLAGVNTGELFF
>TRBJ2-1|NA|TRBV6-4|TRBD2
TGTGCCAGCAGTGAGACTAGCGGGAGTATAGATGAGCAGTTCTTC
CASSETSGSIDEQFF
>TRBJ2-2|many|TRBV20-1|TRBD2
TGCAGTGCTAGCTATAGCGGGAGGGCCTCCGGGGAGCTGTTTTTT
CSASYSGRASGELFF
>TRBJ1-6|medium-sized|TRBV20-1|NA
TGCAGTGCTAGAGACCGAGGAGCGGGGTCAGTCCTCCACTTT
CSARDRGAGSVLHF
>TRBJ1-5|few|TRBV19|NA
TGTGCCAGTAGTCAAGGGGGTAGGAGAAATCAGCCCCAGCATTTT
CASSQGGRRNQPQHF
>TRBJ1-5|NA|TRBV6-5|NA
TGTGCCAGCAGCACCTATCAGCCCCAGCATTTT
CASSTYQPQHF
>TRBJ2-5|NA|TRBV2|TRBD1
TGTGCCAGCAGACAGGGGGAAACCCAGTACTTC
CASRQGETQYF
>TRBJ2-3|NA|TRBV7-9|NA
TGTGCCAGCACCCCAAGCACAGATACGCAGTATTTT
CASTPSTDTQYF
>TRBJ1-1|many|TRBV4-3|NA
TGCGCCAGCAGCCTAAATCCCGAATGGGACACTGAAGCTTTCTTT
CASSLNPEWDTEAFF
>TRBJ1-1|many|TRBV30|NA
TGTGCCTGGAGTGGACAGGCGAACACTGAAGCTTTCTTT
CAWSGQANTEAFF
>TRBJ1-1|NA|TRBV4-3|TRBD1
TGCGCCAGCAGCCAAACAGGGGATGACACTGAAGCTTTCTTT
CASSQTGDDTEAFF
>TRBJ2-3|many|TRBV4-3|TRBD2
TGCGCCAGCAGCCAAGATGGACTAGCGGGAGAAGGTTCAGATACGCAGTATTTT
CASSQDGLAGEGSDTQYF
>TRBJ2-3|many|TRBV20-1|NA
TGCAGTGCCCCAACATCCGGGGCGCTCAACACAGATACGCAGTATTTT
CSAPTSGALNTDTQYF
>TRBJ2-3|medium-sized|TRBV4-1|NA
TGCGCCAGCAGCAGGGACAGCACAGATACGCAGTATTTT
CASSRDSTDTQYF
>TRBJ1-5|few|TRBV12-3/TRBV12-4|NA
TGTGCCAGCAGTTTTGGGGGAAATCAGCCCCAGCATTTT
CASSFGGNQPQHF
>TRBJ2-4|many|TRBV7-2|NA
TGTGCCAGCAGCTTAGTTGGGACGGAGAAAAACATTCAGTACTTC
CASSLVGTEKNIQYF
>TRBJ1-2|NA|TRBV20-1|NA
TGCAGTGCTATCAAACCAAACTCCCACCGACAGGTACTACGCTACACCTTC
CSAIKPNSHRQVLRYTF
>TRBJ2-3|many|TRBV12-3/TRBV12-4|TRBD2
TGTGCCAGCAGTCCCCAAGGGAGGGGAGGCACAGATACGCAGTATTTT
CASSPQGRGGTDTQYF
>TRBJ2-2|many|TRBV12-3/TRBV12-4|TRBD1
TGTGCCAGCAGACGAACAGACAGGGGTTTGGTGTGGAACACCGGGGAGCTGTTTTTT
CASRRTDRGLVWNTGELFF
>TRBJ2-5|many|TRBV18|TRBD1
TGTGCCAGCTCACCCTATCGACAGGGGAAAGAGACCCAGTACTTC
CASSPYRQGKETQYF
>TRBJ2-3|many|TRBV7-2|NA
TGTGCCAGCAGCTTAAGCAGCGGGAGCACAGATACGCAGTATTTT
CASSLSSGSTDTQYF
>TRBJ1-1|many|TRBV9|NA
TGTGCCAGCAGCGTAGGGACTTCTGGTTCTGAAGCTTTCTTT
CASSVGTSGSEAFF
>TRBJ2-5|many|TRBV20-1|NA
TGCAGTGCTAGAGATCTTGGAGTAGGTTACCAAGAGACCCAGTACTTC
CSARDLGVGYQETQYF
>TRBJ1-5|many|TRBV7-9|NA
TGTGCCAGCAGCTCTGAGACTGGGTATGGCAATCAGCCCCAGCATTTT
CASSSETGYGNQPQHF
>TRBJ1-1|many|TRBV18|NA
TGTGCCAGCTCACAGAATGGACCCGGGGTTACTGAAGCTTTCTTT
CASSQNGPGVTEAFF
>TRBJ2-1|medium-sized|TRBV7-2|TRBD2
TGTGCCAGCAGCCAACGTGGAGCGGGAGTTGAGCAGTTCTTC
CASSQRGAGVEQFF
>TRBJ2-2|few|TRBV28|TRBD2
TGTGCCAGCAGTCCGACGCGCCTCAGGACTAGCGGGAACACCGGGGAGCTGTTTTTT
CASSPTRLRTSGNTGELFF
>TRBJ2-5|many|TRBV7-2|TRBD1
TGTGCCAGCAGCCAAGGACAGGCACAAGAGACCCAGTACTTC
CASSQGQAQETQYF